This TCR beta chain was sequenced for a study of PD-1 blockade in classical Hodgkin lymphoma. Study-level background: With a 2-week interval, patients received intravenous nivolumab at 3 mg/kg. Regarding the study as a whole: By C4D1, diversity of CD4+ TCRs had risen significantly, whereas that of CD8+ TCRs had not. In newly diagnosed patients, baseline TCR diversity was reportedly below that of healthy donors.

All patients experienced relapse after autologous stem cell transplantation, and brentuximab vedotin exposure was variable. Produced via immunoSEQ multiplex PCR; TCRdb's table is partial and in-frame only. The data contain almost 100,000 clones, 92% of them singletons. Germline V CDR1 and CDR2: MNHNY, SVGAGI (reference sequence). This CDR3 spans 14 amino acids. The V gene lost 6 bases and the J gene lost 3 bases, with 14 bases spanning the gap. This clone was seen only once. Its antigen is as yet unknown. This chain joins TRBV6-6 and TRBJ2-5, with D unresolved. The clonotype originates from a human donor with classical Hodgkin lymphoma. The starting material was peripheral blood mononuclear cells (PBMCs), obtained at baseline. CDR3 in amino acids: CASSLVGTKETQYF. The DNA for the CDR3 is TGTGCCAGCAGCCTAGTGGGTACCAAAGAGACCCAGTACTTC.